Here is one T cell receptor beta chain with its context. The antigen is unknown. The data were taken from a study of T cells in Graves' hyperthyroidism and ophthalmopathy. The study, taken as a whole, reports: Ophthalmopathy was distinguished from stable hyperthyroidism by 13 V-J signatures.

The CDR3 consists of 13 residues. Trimming pared 5 bases from V and 7 bases from J, leaving 15 bases between. From RNA transcripts, TCR beta CDR3 regions were amplified. Primed by the HTBI set, a first-round RT-PCR was run on the TCR CDR3. In TCRdb, the multiplex PCR reads were re-called with MiXCR into one record per CDR3 protein. The sample includes about 610,000 distinct CDR3 sequences, 46% seen only once; the top ten take more than 7%. The chain couples TRBV12-3 or TRBV12-4 to TRBJ2-7, with a possible D match to TRBD2 (7 bases). This TCR was recovered from a young woman with Graves' hyperthyroidism. The sequencing input was peripheral blood or thyroid tissue (not recorded which). CDR3 DNA sequence: TGTGCCAGCAGTCCCGGACTAGGGGGAGAGCAGTACTTC. Translated, it gives CASSPGLGGEQYF.